The present T cell receptor beta chain was sequenced within a study of cytomegalovirus exposure and HLA in healthy donors. Regarding the study as a whole: The investigators catalogued some 150 TCR beta chains as cytomegalovirus-associated.

The germline gives CDR1 GTSNPN, CDR2 SVGIG (reference sequence). Trimming left V 3 bases short and J 0 bases short, with 18 bases between. The CDR3 has 17 residues. Note on this clone: Its cognate antigen is unknown.

The PCR made use of 60 Vbeta and 13 Jbeta primers. Libraries were prepared by immunoSEQ multiplex PCR; TCRdb keeps only in-frame clonotypes and omits some of them. The repertoire holds about 130,000 clones, with over 80% as singletons. Sequenced sample: PBMCs. The chain combines TRBV30 with TRBJ1-3; a possible D gene is TRBD1 (5 bases). The source is a boy younger than 18 in good health and CMV-seronegative. DNA of the CDR3: TGTGCCTGGAGACCGATCCATACAGGATCCTCTGGAAACACCATATATTTT. Translation gives CAWRPIHTGSSGNTIYF.